This TCR beta chain was found in a study of shared clonotypes between healthy human individuals. Method: immunoSEQ multiplex PCR; TCRdb's copy keeps in-frame clones and lacks some. The sample lists roughly 2.5 million clones; around nine tenths were seen once. Subsets obtained from CD4+ cells comprised CD45RA+ naive and CD45RA-negative memory cells. With 6 bases removed from V and 1 base from J, the gap between germline ends came to 10 bases. The CDR3 extends over 13 amino acids. Per the germline V gene, CDR1 is SGHTA and CDR2 is FQGTGA. The source is a man between 18 and 29 years old in good health. Material for sequencing was naive CD4+ T cells sorted from blood. Indicated subset: CD45RA+ positively selected. The chain has TRBV7-3 and TRBJ2-7; D tentatively fits TRBD1 or TRBD2 (5 bases each). Here the CDR3 DNA reads TGTGCCAGCAGAGGGGACGGTTCCTACGAGCAGTACTTC. Protein product: CASRGDGSYEQYF.